These 6 T cell receptor beta chains were all obtained from the same sample, sequenced in a study of blood T cell repertoires in COVID-19. Here immunoSEQ multiplex PCR was the method, and the copy in TCRdb shows in-frame clones only, minus some. The table has 150,000 to 200,000 clones, about 88% seen once. The sequencing sample was made of PBMCs or T cells enriched from blood (not recorded which). Every receptor here comes from a human donor with acute COVID-19. The donor label of this sample is uncertain.

This chain connects TRBV13 to TRBJ2-7; TRBD1 matches 10 bases. The junction had 10 bases not matched to a gene; V was cut back by 5 bases and J by 6 bases. Germline loops: CDR1 PRHDT, CDR2 FYEKMQ (reference sequence). The CDR3 contains 15 residues. The CDR3 DNA follows: TGTGCCAGCAGCCCGGGCGGGACAGGGGACCGCGAGCAGTACTTC. Translated: CASSPGGTGDREQYF.

The chain combines TRBV4-1 with TRBJ1-5; D is undetermined. This CDR3 has 14 residues. CDR1 MGHRA and CDR2 YSYEKL come from the germline V gene. V lost 2 bases and J 5 bases, leaving 10 bases between the germline ends. Here the CDR3 reads CASSQTDTDQPQHF. CDR3 DNA sequence: TGCGCCAGCAGCCAAACCGACACGGATCAGCCCCAGCATTTT.

The chain joins TRBV24-1 to TRBJ2-7, with D perhaps TRBD1 (5 bases). In germline, CDR1 is KGHDR, CDR2 SFDVKD. Trimming stripped 4 bases from V and 3 bases from J, with 12 bases between. The CDR3 contains 14 residues. The CDR3 sequence: CATSDGQGYYEQYF. CDR3 nucleotides: TGTGCCACCAGTGACGGCCAGGGATACTACGAGCAGTACTTC.

The rearrangement uses TRBV5-8 and TRBJ2-1; D gene ambiguous. V lost 0 bases to trimming and J lost 7 bases, with 17 bases between them. Looked up from germline, CDR1 is SGHTS and CDR2 is YDEGEE. The CDR3 length is 16 residues. The CDR3 bases are TGTGCCAGCAGCTTGGTTGCAGGAAGCCCAGGTAATGAGCAGTTCTTC. Translating it yields CASSLVAGSPGNEQFF.

The V and J genes are TRBV5-4 and TRBJ2-7; TRBD2 is a possible D gene (5 bases). The CDR3 loop spans 12 amino acids. CDR1 SGHNT and CDR2 YYREEE come from the germline V gene (reference sequence). The V and J ends lost 4 bases and 7 bases respectively, with 12 bases between them. CDR3 loop: CASSLISGEQYF. The DNA of the CDR3 is TGTGCCAGCAGCCTCATCTCGGGGGAGCAGTACTTC.

This sequence joins TRBV7-2 and TRBJ1-2, with TRBD1 identical over 7 bases. CDR3 length: 13 amino acids. Germline values: CDR1 SGHTA, CDR2 FQGNSA. With V trimmed by 7 bases and J by 12 bases, 14 bases remained unmatched. Here the CDR3 DNA reads TGTGCCAGCACCAGACAGGGCTTTCTCGGGAACACCTTC. Its protein is CASTRQGFLGNTF.